The 27 T cell receptor beta chains in this list originate from one sample, sequenced in a study of T cell responses to AZD1222 COVID-19 vaccine. The method was immunoSEQ multiplex PCR; TCRdb's version includes in-frame clones alone and lacks a portion of them. The sample holds fewer than 110,000 clones; 90% are singletons and the top ten take 1% to 1.5%. The sample was peripheral blood, taken on day 0 of AZD1222 vaccination. These receptors came from an adult in good health.

This clone was detected once. The V call is TRBV16, the J call TRBJ1-2; 7 nucleotides line up with TRBD1. V trimming: 4 bases; J trimming: 10 bases; junction bases outside the gene matches: 9. Germline CDR1 KGHSY, CDR2 FQNENV. The CDR3 extends over 13 amino acids. The chain's CDR3 is CASSPRPTGPYTF. The CDR3 nucleotides read TGTGCCAGCAGCCCGCGTCCGACAGGGCCCTACACCTTC.

This clone was seen only once. The chain couples TRBV3-1 (or the pseudogene TRBV3-2) to TRBJ1-2, with a weak D call TRBD1 (6 bases). Trimming removed 6 bases from V and 4 bases from J, with 9 bases in between. The length of the CDR3 is 12 residues. Germline CDR1 and CDR2: LGHDT and YNNKEL (reference sequence). CDR3 amino acids: CASRQGGYGYTF. The CDR3 DNA is TGTGCCAGCAGACAGGGTGGCTATGGCTACACCTTC.

The rearrangement uses TRBV7-3 and TRBJ1-1; no clear D. CDR1 SGHTA and CDR2 FQGTGA come from the germline V gene. CDR3 length: 14 amino acids. V lost 5 bases to trimming and J lost 3 bases, with 13 bases between them. In DNA, the CDR3 is TGTGCCAGCAGCGCGGACCCGTCCGACACTGAAGCTTTCTTT. Protein: CASSADPSDTEAFF.

The rearrangement joins TRBV28 to TRBJ2-1; D possibly corresponds to TRBD2 (5 bases). V lost 5 bases, J lost 0 bases, and 5 bases lay in between. Germline-derived CDR1 and CDR2 are MDHEN and SYDVKM. The CDR3 length is 13 residues. CDR3 nucleotide sequence: TGTGCCAGCAGTACTAGCTCCTACAATGAGCAGTTCTTC. This translates into CASSTSSYNEQFF.

This chain connects TRBV7-8 to TRBJ1-5, with TRBD1 identical over 7 bases. The CDR3 contains 20 residues. The trim removed 2 bases at V and 0 bases at J, leaving 16 bases unmatched. Germline CDR1 is SGHVS and CDR2 is FQNEAQ. The CDR3 region is CASSLHDRAPSKYSNQPQHF. For the CDR3, the DNA is TGTGCCAGCAGCTTACATGACAGGGCCCCATCGAAATATAGCAATCAGCCCCAGCATTTT. Based on the CDR3 plus reference TRBV7-8 and TRBJ1-5, the full variable domain is GAGVSQSPRYKVAKRGQDVALRCDPISGHVSLFWYQQALGQGPEFLTYFQNEAQLDKSGLPSDRFFAERPEGSVSTLKIQRTQQEDSAVYLCASSLHDRAPSKYSNQPQHFGDGTRLSIL.

The chain combines TRBV28 with TRBJ2-1; 11 nucleotides line up with TRBD2. Germline-derived CDR1 and CDR2 are MDHEN and SYDVKM. The CDR3 runs to 17 residues. J lost 7 bases, V lost 6 bases, and 14 bases had no gene match. This CDR3 reads CASSSAPTSGARNEQFF. CDR3 bases: TGTGCCAGCAGCTCCGCCCCGACTAGCGGGGCCAGAAATGAGCAGTTCTTC. Full variable domain (missing parts from reference TRBV28 and TRBJ2-1): DVKVTQSSRYLVKRTGEKVFLECVQDMDHENMFWYRQDPGLGLRLIYFSYDVKMKEKGDIPEGYSVSREKKERFSLILESASTNQTSMYLCASSSAPTSGARNEQFFGPGTRLTVL.

This clone was seen once. The rearrangement links TRBV24-1 to TRBJ1-6; D call uncertain. The CDR3 has 15 amino acids. Trimming cost V 1 base and J 10 bases, with 13 bases left between them. Germline loops: CDR1 KGHDR, CDR2 SFDVKD. The CDR3: CATSDFGGSWSPLHF. The CDR3 DNA reads as TGTGCCACCAGTGATTTTGGAGGGAGTTGGTCACCCCTCCACTTT.

CDR3 residues: CASKPGASAFQETQYF. CDR3 DNA sequence: TGTGCCAGTAAACCCGGAGCTAGCGCCTTCCAAGAGACCCAGTACTTC. The chain couples TRBV19 to TRBJ2-5; a possible D gene is TRBD2 (6 bases). Trimming shortened V by 7 bases and J by 1 base, and 19 bases separated the two germline ends. Germline CDR1 reads LNHDA; CDR2 reads SQIVND (reference sequence). This CDR3 region has 16 residues.

The chain carries TRBV6-6 and TRBJ1-2; a weak D match, TRBD1 (6 bases). The CDR3 is 13 amino acids. Between the trimmed V and J ends, which lost 6 bases and 8 bases, there was a span of 16 bases. Germline CDR1 reads MNHNY; CDR2 reads SVGAGI (reference sequence). In DNA form, the CDR3 reads TGTGCCAGCAGCCGACCAGGGGCGGGCGGCTACACCTTC. This encodes CASSRPGAGGYTF.

The V and J genes are TRBV28 and TRBJ2-6, with TRBD1 identical over 8 bases. Germline V gene lookup returns CDR1 MDHEN and CDR2 SYDVKM. The junction had 7 bases not matched to a gene; V was cut back by 2 bases and J by 1 base. The CDR3 consists of 18 residues. CDR3 loop: CASSLGGQVVSGANVLTF. CDR3 nucleotides: TGTGCCAGCAGTTTAGGGGGACAGGTAGTATCTGGGGCCAACGTCCTGACTTTC.

The CDR3 loop is CAWRAGTEAYEQYF. Here the CDR3 DNA reads TGTGCCTGGAGGGCCGGGACAGAAGCCTACGAGCAGTACTTC. This chain uses TRBV30 with TRBJ2-7; 7 nucleotides match TRBD1. The J segment lost 2 bases and the V segment lost 3 bases, leaving 7 bases of the junction unmatched. Germline values: CDR1 GTSNPN, CDR2 SVGIG (reference sequence). The CDR3 is made up of 14 amino acids.

There are a few counts of this clone. The chain recombines TRBV7-9 with TRBJ1-1; D is undetermined. The V end was cut by 5 bases, the J end by 0 bases, with 7 bases between. The germline V gene has CDR1 SEHNR and CDR2 FQNEAQ (reference sequence). The CDR3 sequence is 13 residues long. The CDR3 nucleotides read TGTGCCAGCAGCCAGACCCTGAACACTGAAGCTTTCTTT. Translated, it gives CASSQTLNTEAFF.

V and J are TRBV6-1 and TRBJ1-1; D gene unclear. V dropped 1 base and J dropped 4 bases, with 4 bases sitting between them. Germline CDR1 and CDR2: MNHNS and SASEGT. The CDR3 has 12 amino acids. The CDR3 region is CASSEGGTEAFF. The CDR3 bases are TGTGCCAGCAGTGAAGGGGGCACTGAAGCTTTCTTT.

V and J are TRBV6-5 and TRBJ1-3; 7 bases map to TRBD1. J was trimmed by 2 bases and V by 6 bases; bases with no gene match: 4. Looked up from germline, CDR1 is MNHEY and CDR2 is SVGAGI. The CDR3 contains 14 residues. For the CDR3, the DNA is TGTGCCAGCAGGATACAGGGGACTGGAAACACCATATATTTT. This sequence encodes CASRIQGTGNTIYF.

This CDR3 reads CASSPGPGELFF. The CDR3 nucleotides are TGTGCCAGCAGCCCTGGCCCCGGGGAGCTGTTTTTT. The chain recombines TRBV11-3 with TRBJ2-2; no reliable D call. V lost 5 bases, J lost 6 bases, and 7 bases lay in between. The CDR3 consists of 12 residues. Germline V lookup: CDR1 SGHNT, CDR2 YENEEA.

This clone has more than one count but fewer than ten. The chain uses TRBV3-1 (or the pseudogene TRBV3-2) and TRBJ1-2; TRBD1 is a possible D gene (5 bases). The V gene's germline CDR1 is LGHDT and CDR2 YNNKEL (reference sequence). Trimming took 2 bases from V and 6 from J, leaving 10 bases between them. The CDR3 covers 13 residues. CDR3 amino acids: CASSQRRGDGYTF. The CDR3 nucleotides are TGTGCCAGCAGCCAACGCCGGGGGGATGGCTACACCTTC.

The chain joins TRBV6-5 to TRBJ1-2, with D uncertain. Trimming pared 0 bases from V and 7 bases from J, leaving 15 bases between. The germline CDR1 and CDR2 sequences are MNHEY and SVGAGI. The CDR3 has 15 amino acids. The CDR3 DNA reads as TGTGCCAGCAGTTACTCGGGTCGCAGGTTGGGTGGCTACACCTTC. Residues: CASSYSGRRLGGYTF.

This chain connects TRBV20-1 to TRBJ2-1; 11 nucleotides line up with TRBD2. V gave up 3 bases and J gave up 6 bases; unmatched junction bases: 4. This CDR3 is built from 14 residues. Looked up from germline, CDR1 is DFQATT and CDR2 is SNEGSKA (reference sequence). DNA for the CDR3: TGCAGTGCTAGTACTAGCGGGGGTTTCAATGAGCAGTTCTTC. Protein: CSASTSGGFNEQFF.

The chain couples TRBV9 to TRBJ2-2; D perhaps matches TRBD1 (6 bases). Germline V gene sequence: CDR1 SGDLS, CDR2 YYNGEE. Trimming removed 0 bases at V and 9 bases at J, with 9 bases between. The CDR3 has 13 residues. CDR3 nucleotide sequence: TGTGCCAGCAGCGTAGGACAGGATCGGGAGCTGTTTTTT. This gives the protein CASSVGQDRELFF.

The V call is TRBV28, the J call TRBJ2-4; 7 nucleotides line up with TRBD2. V was pared by 4 bases and J by 7 bases, with 1 base of the junction left unmatched. Germline lookup yields CDR1 MDHEN and CDR2 SYDVKM. There are 12 residues in the CDR3. The CDR3 reads CASSWGGNIQYF. The CDR3 DNA follows: TGTGCCAGCAGTTGGGGGGGGAACATTCAGTACTTC.

This chain's CDR3 is CASSLGLQRPNIQYF. CDR3 nucleotide sequence: TGTGCCAGCAGCTTGGGACTCCAGAGGCCAAACATTCAGTACTTC. The chain recombines TRBV5-4 with TRBJ2-4; D gene unclear. The V gene lost 0 bases and the J gene lost 6 bases, with 13 bases spanning the gap. The germline V gene encodes CDR1 SGHNT and CDR2 YYREEE (reference sequence). The CDR3 covers 15 residues.

The gene calls are TRBV5-4 and TRBJ1-4; 7 bases are shared with TRBD1. This CDR3 region has 15 residues. Trimming took 0 bases from V and 3 from J; bases not matched to a gene: 2. CDR1 SGHNT and CDR2 YYREEE come from the germline V gene (reference sequence). The CDR3 reads CASSLDRGSNEKLFF. CDR3 in DNA: TGTGCCAGCAGCTTGGACAGGGGCTCTAATGAAAAACTGTTTTTT.

J is TRBJ1-1 and V is TRBV4-2, with D possibly being TRBD1 (6 bases). In germline, CDR1 is LGHNA, CDR2 YNFKEQ. The CDR3 consists of 13 residues. The V end was cut by 4 bases, the J end by 7 bases, with 13 bases between. Here the CDR3 reads CASSLRGGNEAFF. Written as DNA, the CDR3 is TGTGCCAGCAGCCTTAGGGGGGGAAATGAAGCTTTCTTT.

This rearrangement joins TRBV24-1 to TRBJ1-1; no clear D gene. This CDR3 has 13 amino acids. Germline values: CDR1 KGHDR, CDR2 SFDVKD. The V end was cut by 1 base, the J end by 7 bases, with 9 bases between. As DNA, the CDR3 is TGTGCCACCAGTGATTTTCGGGGAATTGAAGCTTTCTTT. Amino acids: CATSDFRGIEAFF.

Only a few counts were recorded for this clone. This sequence joins TRBV27 and TRBJ2-2; D gene ambiguous. CDR1 and CDR2 (germline): MNHEY, SMNVEV (reference sequence). Trimming pared 2 bases from V and 0 bases from J, leaving 4 bases between. This CDR3 region has 14 residues. CDR3 protein: CASSLRANTGELFF. The CDR3 DNA reads TGTGCCAGCAGTTTAAGGGCGAACACCGGGGAGCTGTTTTTT.

The V and J genes are TRBV14 and TRBJ1-2, with a possible D match to TRBD1 (6 bases). Germline assignment: CDR1 SGHDN and CDR2 FVKESK. The CDR3 runs to 14 residues. Deletions cut 4 bases from V and 8 bases from J, with 17 bases between. In nucleotides, the CDR3 is TGTGCCAGCAGCCGAGGGGGGTCGCGGTGGGGCTACACCTTC. Encoded protein: CASSRGGSRWGYTF.

The chain has TRBV7-9 and TRBJ2-1, with D hard to call. The CDR3 totals 14 residues. V was shortened by 5 bases and J by 8 bases, with 16 bases between the two germline ends. Germline V CDR1 and CDR2: SEHNR, FQNEAQ (reference sequence). This CDR3 reads CASSPLALWDEQFF. CDR3 coding DNA: TGTGCCAGCAGCCCCCTGGCCTTGTGGGATGAGCAGTTCTTC.